This T cell receptor beta chain is from a study of blood T cell repertoires in COVID-19. At the level of the study: From T cells, B-cell-depleted T cells, or PBMCs came the material, which was cDNA or gDNA.

CDR1 SEHNR and CDR2 FQNEAQ come from the germline V gene (reference sequence). The ends lost 5 bases at V and 1 base at J; junction bases unmatched: 3. The CDR3 has 14 residues. Per the original data handling: Researchers report that nucleated cell counts were estimated from reference gene primer amplification. Produced via immunoSEQ multiplex PCR; TCRdb's table is partial and in-frame only. The V and J calls and clone size come from that table; D and trimming were worked out from the DNA. The table shows about 68,000 clones, with around nine tenths occurring only once. The chain couples TRBV7-9 to TRBJ1-1; 8 bases agree with TRBD1. The sequence came from a human donor in a cohort sampled during active COVID-19. Sequenced material: peripheral blood. The CDR3 sequence: CASSIGTGNTEAFF. The DNA of the CDR3 is TGTGCCAGCAGCATCGGGACAGGGAACACTGAAGCTTTCTTT.